Below are 19 T cell receptor beta chains sequenced from a single sample in a study of ipilimumab plus nivolumab after autologous stem cell transplantation. Assay: immunoSEQ multiplex PCR; the TCRdb copy retains only in-frame clones and omits some. The sample holds some 87,000 clones; 65% to 85% are singletons and the top ten take less than 2.5%. Source: PBMCs, taken in a trial of ipilimumab plus nivolumab as post-transplant consolidation. The receptors originated from a male donor with diffuse large B-cell lymphoma.

The CDR3, as DNA: TGTGCCAGCAGCGACCGACAGGGGGCCGTCCAAAGCTCTGGGGCCAACGTCCTGACTTTC. It specifies CASSDRQGAVQSSGANVLTF. The V gene is TRBV5-8, the J gene TRBJ2-6; 10 nucleotides align to TRBD1. The CDR3 consists of 20 residues. Germline values: CDR1 SGHTS, CDR2 YDEGEE. V lost 4 bases and J lost 0; bases outside the gene matches: 13.

The chain is built from TRBV27 and TRBJ2-3, with no clear D. V lost 6 bases and J 4 bases, leaving 11 bases between the germline ends. The CDR3 is 13 amino acids. CDR1 is MNHEY, CDR2 SMNVEV, per germline (reference sequence). CDR3 sequence reads: CASRREVPDTQYF. The CDR3, as DNA: TGTGCCAGCAGAAGGGAAGTTCCAGATACGCAGTATTTT.

As regards this clone: Its ends do not fully match the called genes, so a read error is possible. V usage is TRBV5-4 and J usage is TRBJ1-1, with 9 bases matching TRBD1. The CDR3 sequence is 13 residues long. Per germline, CDR1 SGHNT and CDR2 YYREEE (reference sequence). The CDR3 is CASSHGGTGEAFF. CDR3 in DNA: TGCGCCAGCAGCCATGGGGGGACAGGGGAAGCTTTCTTT.

This sequence joins TRBV30 and TRBJ1-2; TRBD1 is a possible D gene (6 bases). Per germline, CDR1 GTSNPN and CDR2 SVGIG (reference sequence). This CDR3 spans 13 amino acids. V dropped 2 bases and J dropped 7 bases, with 14 bases sitting between them. In nucleotides, the CDR3 is TGTGCCTGGAGTCAGGGAGGGGGAAGTGGCTACACCTTC. This encodes CAWSQGGGSGYTF.

This rearrangement joins TRBV4-3 to TRBJ2-5; TRBD1 agrees at 7 bases. J was trimmed by 7 bases and V by 4 bases; bases with no gene match: 6. Germline V gives CDR1 LGHNA, CDR2 YSLEER. The CDR3 loop spans 13 amino acids. This chain's CDR3 is CASSRDSKGTQYF. Here the CDR3 DNA reads TGCGCCAGCAGCCGGGACAGCAAAGGGACCCAGTACTTC.

This sequence joins TRBV9 and TRBJ2-5; D may be TRBD1 or TRBD2 (5 bases each). There are 16 residues in the CDR3. Trimming shortened V by 0 bases and J by 2 bases, and 14 bases separated the two germline ends. Germline loops: CDR1 SGDLS, CDR2 YYNGEE. CDR3 protein: CASSVVKRWGQETQYF. In DNA form, the CDR3 reads TGTGCCAGCAGCGTAGTAAAGAGGTGGGGGCAAGAGACCCAGTACTTC.

In its sample, this clone was seen once. The chain joins TRBV6-1 to TRBJ1-2; TRBD1 agrees at 7 bases. The ends lost 6 bases at V and 2 bases at J; junction bases unmatched: 3. The CDR3 is 13 residues long. From germline, CDR1 is MNHNS and CDR2 SASEGT. CDR3 nucleotide sequence: TGTGCCAGCAGCTCGGACAGGAACTATGGCTACACCTTC. Its protein product is CASSSDRNYGYTF.

The chain is built from TRBV19 and TRBJ2-7; the D is unclear. Germline V lookup: CDR1 LNHDA, CDR2 SQIVND (reference sequence). Trimming removed 5 bases from V and 0 bases from J, with 11 bases in between. The CDR3 loop spans 14 amino acids. This chain's CDR3 is CASSSRPSSYEQYF. The CDR3 nucleotides are TGTGCCAGTAGTTCGCGCCCCAGCTCCTACGAGCAGTACTTC.

Notes on this clone: This specimen includes other DNA sequences encoding the same CDR3. V gene TRBV4-1 combines with J gene TRBJ1-2; D call uncertain. The CDR3 covers 13 residues. From germline, CDR1 is MGHRA and CDR2 YSYEKL. Trimming cost V 2 bases and J 4 bases, with 8 bases left between them. The DNA for the CDR3 is TGCGCCAGCAGCCAACTCCGGGGCTATGGCTACACCTTC. It translates to CASSQLRGYGYTF.

This clone came up once. This chain uses TRBV4-2 with TRBJ2-7; D is unclear. The germline V gene encodes CDR1 LGHNA and CDR2 YNFKEQ. This CDR3 comprises 17 residues. Deletions cut 2 bases from V and 0 bases from J, with 17 bases between. CDR3 sequence (DNA): TGTGCCAGCAGCCAATACCGCTGGACCGTGAGCTCCTACGAGCAGTACTTC. It translates to CASSQYRWTVSSYEQYF.

The gene calls are TRBV19 and TRBJ1-4; D may be TRBD1 (6 bases). The germline gives CDR1 LNHDA, CDR2 SQIVND (reference sequence). This CDR3 is 14 amino acids long. With 3 bases removed from V and 6 bases from J, the gap between germline ends came to 11 bases. The CDR3 coding sequence is TGTGCCAGTAGTATCGGACAGTGGGATGAAAAACTGTTTTTT. Residues: CASSIGQWDEKLFF.

This chain uses TRBV18 with TRBJ1-5; no clear D gene. The CDR3 extends over 13 amino acids. V gave up 4 bases and J gave up 6 bases, with 10 bases separating them. The V gene's germline CDR1 is KGHSH and CDR2 LQKENI. Here the CDR3 reads CASSLGLGQPQHF. The CDR3 DNA sequence: TGTGCCAGCTCACTGGGCCTGGGTCAGCCCCAGCATTTT. The full variable domain, in which reference TRBV18 and TRBJ1-5 provide the parts outside the CDR3, is NAGVMQNPRHLVRRRGQEARLRCSPMKGHSHVYWYRQLPEEGLKFMVYLQKENIIDESGMPKERFSAEFPKEGPSILRIQQVVRGDSAAYFCASSLGLGQPQHFGDGTRLSIL.

This sequence joins TRBV5-1 and TRBJ2-5, with 10 bases fitting TRBD2. The junction had 10 bases not matched to a gene; V was cut back by 3 bases and J by 5 bases. The germline V gene encodes CDR1 SGHRS and CDR2 YFSETQ. The CDR3 is 16 amino acids. CDR3: CASSSGLAEMFETQYF. CDR3 coding DNA: TGCGCCAGCAGCTCAGGACTAGCGGAAATGTTCGAGACCCAGTACTTC.

This chain uses TRBV2 with TRBJ2-3, with 13 bases fitting TRBD2. Germline-derived CDR1 and CDR2 are SNHLY and FYNNEI. The CDR3 has 14 amino acids. The trim removed 7 bases at V and 8 bases at J, leaving 6 bases unmatched. The CDR3 sequence: CASIEGLAGTTQYF. As DNA, the CDR3 is TGTGCCAGCATCGAGGGACTAGCGGGGACTACGCAGTATTTT. Based on the CDR3 plus reference TRBV2 and TRBJ2-3, the full variable domain is EPEVTQTPSHQVTQMGQEVILRCVPISNHLYFYWYRQILGQKVEFLVSFYNNEISEKSEIFDDQFSVERPDGSNFTLKIRSTKLEDSAMYFCASIEGLAGTTQYFGPGTRLTVL.

The chain carries TRBV30 and TRBJ2-3; D gene ambiguous. Deletions cut 3 bases from V and 2 bases from J, with 6 bases between. The CDR3 runs to 12 residues. The germline V gene encodes CDR1 GTSNPN and CDR2 SVGIG (reference sequence). The CDR3 nucleotides are TGTGCCTGGAGGGAAAACACAGATACGCAGTATTTT. It specifies CAWRENTDTQYF.

The gene calls are TRBV29-1 and TRBJ2-1; D unclear. Trimming cost V 2 bases and J 10 bases, with 9 bases left between them. Germline CDR1 and CDR2: SQVTM and ANQGSEA. The CDR3 sequence is 11 residues long. The CDR3 region is CSVERRDEQFF. The CDR3 DNA sequence: TGCAGCGTTGAAAGGCGCGACGAGCAGTTCTTC.

This CDR3 reads CASSPGRNTEAFF. DNA of the CDR3: TGTGCCAGCAGCCCGGGGCGGAACACTGAAGCTTTCTTT. The rearrangement uses TRBV7-8 and TRBJ1-1, with D possibly TRBD1 on 5 matching bases. CDR1 and CDR2 (germline): SGHVS, FQNEAQ. The CDR3 extends over 13 amino acids. V gave up 5 bases and J gave up 1 base, with 8 bases separating them. The full variable domain, rest sourced from reference TRBV7-8 and TRBJ1-1, is GAGVSQSPRYKVAKRGQDVALRCDPISGHVSLFWYQQALGQGPEFLTYFQNEAQLDKSGLPSDRFFAERPEGSVSTLKIQRTQQEDSAVYLCASSPGRNTEAFFGQGTRLTVV.

The rearrangement joins TRBV9 to TRBJ2-3; TRBD2 is a possible D gene (5 bases). Germline-derived CDR1 and CDR2 are SGDLS and YYNGEE. This CDR3 region has 14 residues. The V and J ends lost 7 bases and 0 bases respectively, with 12 bases between them. In DNA, the CDR3 is TGTGCCAGCGCCAGTCGCGGGAGCACAGATACGCAGTATTTT. Protein: CASASRGSTDTQYF.

This chain links TRBV30 with TRBJ2-1; tentative D call: TRBD2 (5 bases). V lost 1 base and J 9 bases, leaving 10 bases between the germline ends. The CDR3 loop spans 12 amino acids. CDR1 and CDR2 from the germline V gene are GTSNPN and SVGIG (reference sequence). The CDR3 reads CAWSGERSEQFF. Written as DNA, the CDR3 is TGTGCCTGGAGTGGAGAGCGGAGTGAGCAGTTCTTC. The full variable domain, completed using reference TRBV30 and TRBJ2-1, is SQTIHQWPATLVQPVGSPLSLECTVEGTSNPNLYWYRQAAGRGLQLLFYSVGIGQISSEVPQNLSASRPQDRQFILSSKKLLLSDSGFYLCAWSGERSEQFFGPGTRLTVL.